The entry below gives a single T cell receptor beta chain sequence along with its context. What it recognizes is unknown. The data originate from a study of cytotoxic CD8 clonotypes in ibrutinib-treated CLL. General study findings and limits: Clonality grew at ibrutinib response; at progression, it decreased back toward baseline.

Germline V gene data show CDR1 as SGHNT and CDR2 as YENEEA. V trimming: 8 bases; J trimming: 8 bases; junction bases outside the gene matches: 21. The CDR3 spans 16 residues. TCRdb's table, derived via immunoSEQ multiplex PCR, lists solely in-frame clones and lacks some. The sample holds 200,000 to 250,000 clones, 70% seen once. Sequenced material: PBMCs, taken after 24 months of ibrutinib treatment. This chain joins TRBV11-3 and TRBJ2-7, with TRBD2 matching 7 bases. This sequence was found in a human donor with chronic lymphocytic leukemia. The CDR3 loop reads CASASYRLPSGPKQYF. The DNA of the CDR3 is TGTGCCAGCGCCTCATACCGACTGCCTAGCGGCCCAAAGCAGTACTTC.